This T cell receptor (beta chain) was recorded in a study of blood T cell repertoires in COVID-19. Study overall: Samples taken during acute and convalescent COVID-19 were collected in the United States, Italy and Spain. PBMCs, B-cell-depleted T cells, or T cells provided the cDNA or gDNA that made up the material.

Methods used by the authors: From reference gene primer amplification, estimates of nucleated cell counts were derived. TCRdb's table, derived via immunoSEQ multiplex PCR, lists solely in-frame clones and lacks some. That table supplies the V and J calls and clone size; D and trimming were determined from the DNA. The repertoire holds about 250,000 clones, with 70% to 90% as singletons. CDR3 length: 15 residues. CDR1 is WSHSY, CDR2 SAAADI, per germline. V shed 9 bases, J shed 4 bases, and the junction held 10 bases outside the gene matches. This clone was detected once. The sequenced sample was peripheral blood. The chain carries TRBV10-2 and TRBJ2-1; 9 positions agree with TRBD2. The receptor's source is a woman in her 30s with active or convalescent COVID-19. The CDR3 is CASRAGGPKYNEQFF. The CDR3 DNA is TGCGCCAGTAGAGCGGGGGGCCCTAAGTACAATGAGCAGTTCTTC.